This T cell receptor (beta chain) emerged from a study of shared clonotypes between healthy human individuals. The CDR3 totals 15 residues. Germline CDR1 and CDR2: MDHEN and SYDVKM. The V end was cut by 6 bases, the J end by 0 bases, with 14 bases between. Generated by immunoSEQ multiplex PCR, the TCRdb table keeps only in-frame clones and is missing some. Of 400,000 to 600,000 clones listed, roughly 95% were seen once; the top ten hold 0.064%. The sample comprised naive CD4+ T cells sorted from blood. As for subset: CD45RA+ positively selected. The receptor was isolated from a woman younger than 45 in good health. The rearrangement joins TRBV28 to TRBJ1-1, with no clear D. The CDR3: CASRPPAVMNTEAFF. CDR3 DNA: TGTGCCAGCAGACCTCCTGCGGTCATGAACACTGAAGCTTTCTTT.